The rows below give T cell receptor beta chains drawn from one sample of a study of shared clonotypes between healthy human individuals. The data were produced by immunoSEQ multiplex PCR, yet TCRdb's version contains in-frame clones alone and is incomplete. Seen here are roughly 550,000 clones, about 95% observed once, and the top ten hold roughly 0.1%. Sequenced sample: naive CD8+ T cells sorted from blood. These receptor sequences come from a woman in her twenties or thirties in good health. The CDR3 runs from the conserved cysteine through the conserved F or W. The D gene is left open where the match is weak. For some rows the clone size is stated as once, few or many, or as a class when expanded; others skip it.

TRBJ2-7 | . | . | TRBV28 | TGTGCCAGCAGCCTAGCTCTGAGGGGTGAGCAGTACTTC | CASSLALRGEQYF
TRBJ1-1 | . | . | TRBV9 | TGTGCCAGCAGCGTAGCGGGTGGGGGAAACACTGAAGCTTTCTTT | CASSVAGGGNTEAFF
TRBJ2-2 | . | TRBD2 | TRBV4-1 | TGCGCCAGCAGCCAACCCGCGGGAGGGAGCACCGGGGAGCTGTTTTTT | CASSQPAGGSTGELFF
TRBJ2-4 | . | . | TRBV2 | TGTGCCAGCAGTGAAGCGCTAAGGGGGACCCTAGCCAAAAACATTCAGTACTTC | CASSEALRGTLAKNIQYF
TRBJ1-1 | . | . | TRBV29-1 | TGCAGCGTTGAAGATGGGGAAGCTTTCTTT | CSVEDGEAFF
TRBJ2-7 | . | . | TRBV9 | TGTGCCAGCAGCTCCGCCCAAGGGCGCCGACAAATTTACGAGCAGTACTTC | CASSSAQGRRQIYEQYF
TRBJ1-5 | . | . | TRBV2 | TGTGCCAGCAGTGATGCCGGCGGCAATCAGCCCCAGCATTTT | CASSDAGGNQPQHF
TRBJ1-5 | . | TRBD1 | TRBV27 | TGTGCCAGCAGTCTGTACGGGACAGGGGGCCAGCCCCAGCATTTT | CASSLYGTGGQPQHF
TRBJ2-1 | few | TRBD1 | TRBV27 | TGTGCCAGCAGTTTTGGACAGGGGTACAATGAGCAGTTCTTC | CASSFGQGYNEQFF
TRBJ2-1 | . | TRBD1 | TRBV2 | TGTGCCAGCAGGGCCGGGACAGGGGGCAATGAGCAGTTCTTC | CASRAGTGGNEQFF
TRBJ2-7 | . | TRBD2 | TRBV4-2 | TGTGCCAGCAGCCCGGGGACTAGCGGGAGACACAGGAAGAAGCAGTACTTC | CASSPGTSGRHRKKQYF
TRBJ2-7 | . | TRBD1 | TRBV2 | TGTGCCAGCCAAACCGGACAGGGGAGGTACGAGCAGTACTTC | CASQTGQGRYEQYF
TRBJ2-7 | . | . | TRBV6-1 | TGTGTCCCACTTTCAGTCCTTTTTGGGTTCTACGAGCAGTACTTC | CVPLSVLFGFYEQYF
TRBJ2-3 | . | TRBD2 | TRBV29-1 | TGCAGCGTTGTAGCGGGATACACAGATACGCAGTATTTT | CSVVAGYTDTQYF
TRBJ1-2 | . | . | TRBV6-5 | TGTGCCAGCAGTTACGGGGAGGGGAGAGGGTATGGCTACACCTTC | CASSYGEGRGYGYTF
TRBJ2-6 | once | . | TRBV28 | TGTGCCAGCAGTTCCTCGGTCGCAGGCCCTGGGGCCAACGTCCTGACTTTC | CASSSSVAGPGANVLTF
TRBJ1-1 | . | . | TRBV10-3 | TGTGCCATCAGTGTGGGTAGCAACACTGAAGCTTTCTTT | CAISVGSNTEAFF
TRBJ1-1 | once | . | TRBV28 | TGTGCCAGCAGTTTATATGGGGCCGTGGGCGCTTTCTTT | CASSLYGAVGAFF
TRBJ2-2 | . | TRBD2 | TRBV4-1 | TGCGCCAGCAGCCAAGAGGCTAGCGGAAGCGGGGAGCTGTTTTTT | CASSQEASGSGELFF
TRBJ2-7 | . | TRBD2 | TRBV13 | TGTGCCAGCAGCCCGGGACTAGCGGATTACGAGCAGTACTTC | CASSPGLADYEQYF
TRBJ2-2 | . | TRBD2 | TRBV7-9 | TGTGCCAGCCGGACTAGCGGGAGCACCGGGGAGCTGTTTTTT | CASRTSGSTGELFF
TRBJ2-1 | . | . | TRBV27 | TGTGCCAGCAGTCCCGGGAGTGGCACCGGGGGCTCCTACAATGAGCAGTTCTTC | CASSPGSGTGGSYNEQFF
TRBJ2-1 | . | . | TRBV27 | TGTGCCAGCAGTTCCACCGGGACTCTATACAATGAGCAGTTCTTC | CASSSTGTLYNEQFF
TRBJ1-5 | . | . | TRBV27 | TGTGCCAGCCGGGGGGTCGGAAGCAATCAGCCCCAGCATTTT | CASRGVGSNQPQHF
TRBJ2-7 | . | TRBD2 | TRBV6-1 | TGTGCCAGCAGTGAAGGGGCTAGCGGGAGGGCCTGGTTCAGCTACGAGCAGTACTTC | CASSEGASGRAWFSYEQYF
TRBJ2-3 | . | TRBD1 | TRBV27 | TGTGCCAGCAGTAGGACAGGGGCGACAGATACGCAGTATTTT | CASSRTGATDTQYF
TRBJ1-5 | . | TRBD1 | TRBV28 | TGTGCCAGCCAGGGACAGGGGACAGGTTTTGGGCGGCAGCCCCAGCATTTT | CASQGQGTGFGRQPQHF
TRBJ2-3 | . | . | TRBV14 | TGTGCCAGCAGCCAAGTTAATGTGGAAGTGAACACAGATACGCAGTATTTT | CASSQVNVEVNTDTQYF
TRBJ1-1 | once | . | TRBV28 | TGTGCCAGCAGCCCAAATAGGTGGGAAGCTTTCTTT | CASSPNRWEAFF
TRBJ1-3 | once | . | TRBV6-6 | TGTGCCAGCGGAGGAAACACCATATATTTT | CASGGNTIYF
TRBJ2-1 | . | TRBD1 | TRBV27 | TGTGCCAGCAGTTCACTGACAGGGGGGGACTTCTCCTACAATGAGCAGTTCTTC | CASSSLTGGDFSYNEQFF
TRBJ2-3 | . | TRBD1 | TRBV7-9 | TGTGCCAGCAGCACCTTACAGGGGCCGACAGATACGCAGTATTTT | CASSTLQGPTDTQYF
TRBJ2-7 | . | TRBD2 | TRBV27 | TGTGCCAGCAGTGGTAGCGGGAGCTCCTACGAGCAATACTTC | CASSGSGSSYEQYF
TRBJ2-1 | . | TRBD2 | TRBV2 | TGTGCCAGCAGTGAACGGAGCGGGAGGTCAAACAATGAGCAGTTCTTC | CASSERSGRSNNEQFF
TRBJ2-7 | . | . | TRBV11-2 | TGTGCCAGCAGCTGGGGGACGGCGTCCTACGAGCAGTACTTC | CASSWGTASYEQYF
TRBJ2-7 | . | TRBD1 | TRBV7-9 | TGTGCCAGCACACAGGGGCAGAGAGAGCAGTACTTC | CASTQGQREQYF
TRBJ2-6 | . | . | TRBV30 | TGTGCCTGGAGTACCTTGGGGCAGGTCTCTGGGGCCAACGTCCTGACTTTC | CAWSTLGQVSGANVLTF
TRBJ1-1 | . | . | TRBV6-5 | TGTGCCAGCAGTTACTCGATAGGGAGTCCTGAAGCTTTCTTT | CASSYSIGSPEAFF
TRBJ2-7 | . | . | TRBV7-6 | TGTGCCAGCAGCAGCAGCTCCTACGAGCAGTACTTC | CASSSSSYEQYF
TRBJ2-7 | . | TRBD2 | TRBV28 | TGTGCCAGCAGTCCGACGTATAGCGGGGCCTCCTACGAGCAGTACTTC | CASSPTYSGASYEQYF
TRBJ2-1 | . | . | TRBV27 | TGTGCCAGCAGTTTCACTCCCCAAAGCTACAATGAGCAGTTCTTC | CASSFTPQSYNEQFF
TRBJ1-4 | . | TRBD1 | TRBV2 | TGTGCCAGCAGATCCGGGACAGGGGAGGAAAAACTGTTTTTT | CASRSGTGEEKLFF
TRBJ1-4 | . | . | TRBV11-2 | TGTGCCAGCAGCGTCGAGGGAGACAGTCATGAAAAACTGTTTTTT | CASSVEGDSHEKLFF
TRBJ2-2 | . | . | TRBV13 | TGTGCCAGCAGCTTAGCTGGGGACTACACCGGGGAGCTGTTTTTT | CASSLAGDYTGELFF